This entry concerns a single T cell receptor beta chain. V was clipped by 7 bases and J by 4 bases, with 20 bases between them. CDR1 is SQVTM, CDR2 ANQGSEA, per germline. The CDR3 has 15 amino acids. The protocol was immunoSEQ multiplex PCR, while the TCRdb copy is restricted to in-frame clones and leaves out a portion. The table includes under 250,000 clones, 88% detected once. The data derive from a study of blood T cell repertoires in COVID-19. Study background: From T cells, B-cell-depleted T cells, or PBMCs came the material, which was cDNA or gDNA.

Living in under 30 US areas, the participants were between roughly 18 and 89 years of age. Before they entered the study, exposed participants had met a COVID-19 case within 2 weeks. The sample consisted of PBMCs or T cells enriched from blood (not recorded which). V usage is TRBV29-1 and J usage is TRBJ2-1, with a tentative D call TRBD2 (5 bases). The TCR sequence derives from a woman in her 30s who had been exposed to COVID-19. The CDR3 DNA reads TGCAGCGCCCGTCAAGGAATCTCGGGATACAATGAGCAGTTCTTC. As protein: CSARQGISGYNEQFF.